This T cell receptor beta chain was obtained from a study of cytomegalovirus exposure and HLA in healthy donors. The primer mix had 60 Vbeta and 13 Jbeta primers. Method: immunoSEQ multiplex PCR; TCRdb's copy keeps in-frame clones and lacks some. Here the sample spans about 86,000 clones, around 80% being singletons. Remarks on this clone: Its matching antigen is unknown.

This CDR3 contains 16 residues. Germline CDR1 and CDR2: SGHDT and YYEEEE. The junction had 7 bases not matched to a gene; V was cut back by 7 bases and J by 2 bases. Overall study findings and caveats: Compared with the roughly 670-donor mean, an Asian-associated ancestry cluster reportedly had fewer N-insertions, according to a later analysis.

The sequence came from a male donor in good health and CMV-seropositive. The specimen was PBMCs. The gene calls are TRBV5-6 and TRBJ2-3; 13 bases are shared with TRBD2. In nucleotides, the CDR3 is TGTGCCAGCGCCGACGGGACTAGCGGGAACACAGATACGCAGTATTTT. Translating gives CASADGTSGNTDTQYF.